The 21 T cell receptor beta chains reported below all come from one sample, sequenced in a study of vaccination and CD4 T cells after COVID-19. The Oncomine TCR Beta short-read assay was applied to DNA of cultured CD4+ T cells. TCRdb fed the PCR reads into MiXCR, producing one record per CDR3 protein. The sample lists about 15,000 distinct CDR3 sequences, around 50% occurring once. Specified time point: late sampling 161 to 241 days after vaccination in a few convalescent patients. As to treatment: approximately 9-day PBMC culture with coronavirus spike peptide pools or control peptides (ViraFEST assay). These receptors' targets are unknown. This specimen consisted of CD4+ T cells from blood, cultured in vitro, obtained about 7 months after SARS-CoV-2 vaccination. The origin of the receptors is a human donor who had recovered from COVID-19.

The J gene is TRBJ2-3, the V gene TRBV5-1; D perhaps matches TRBD2 (5 bases). V dropped 1 base and J dropped 6 bases, with 12 bases sitting between them. Germline V gives CDR1 SGHRS, CDR2 YFSETQ. The CDR3 covers 14 residues. The DNA of the CDR3 is TGCGCCAGCAGCTTGAGATCGGGGTTGGATACGCAGTATTTT. It translates to CASSLRSGLDTQYF.

In this sample, this clonotype turned up a few times. The chain combines TRBV27 with TRBJ2-3, with 14 nucleotides matching TRBD2. From germline, CDR1 is MNHEY and CDR2 SMNVEV (reference sequence). J was trimmed by 1 base and V by 5 bases; bases with no gene match: 2. The CDR3 extends over 16 amino acids. DNA for the CDR3: TGTGCCAGCAGTCCGGGACTAGCGGGGGGCACAGATACGCAGTATTTT. It specifies CASSPGLAGGTDTQYF.

The chain couples TRBV20-1 to TRBJ1-2; D is unresolved. The CDR3 contains 15 residues. Germline values: CDR1 DFQATT, CDR2 SNEGSKA (reference sequence). V dropped 0 bases and J dropped 4 bases, with 15 bases sitting between them. CDR3 nucleotide sequence: TGCAGTGCTAGAGATAGAAGTCGGGCGGCCTATGGCTACACCTTC. It is translated as CSARDRSRAAYGYTF.

By frequency in the sample, this clonotype is medium-sized (0.01 to 0.1%). The genes are TRBV24-1 and TRBJ1-2, with TRBD1 as a possible D gene (6 bases). CDR1 is KGHDR, CDR2 SFDVKD, per germline. The CDR3 runs to 13 residues. Deletions cut 7 bases from V and 8 bases from J, with 16 bases between. The CDR3 sequence is CATSSRGARGYTF. CDR3 in DNA: TGTGCCACCAGCTCGCGGGGGGCGAGGGGCTACACCTTC.

The V call is TRBV4-2, the J call TRBJ1-2; the D gene is possibly TRBD1 (5 bases). Trimming stripped 0 bases from V and 3 bases from J, with 11 bases between. Germline V CDR1 and CDR2: LGHNA, YNFKEQ. The CDR3 sequence is 15 residues long. The CDR3 coding sequence is TGTGCCAGCAGCCAAGATGGTATGGGGGACTATGGCTACACCTTC. Protein: CASSQDGMGDYGYTF.

The gene calls are TRBV27 and TRBJ2-3, with 9 bases aligning to TRBD2. The V gene end was trimmed by 3 bases and the J gene end by 2 bases; junction bases not matched to a gene: 12. Per germline, CDR1 MNHEY and CDR2 SMNVEV (reference sequence). This CDR3 is 18 amino acids long. The DNA for the CDR3 is TGTGCCAGCAGTTTCGGTAGCGGGAGATTGGTCGACACAGATACGCAGTATTTT. Translation gives CASSFGSGRLVDTDTQYF.

The table lists this clonotype with a few counts. This chain's CDR3 is CASSTSRRLVRTDTQYF. The DNA for the CDR3 is TGTGCCAGCAGCACCTCTCGGCGACTAGTGAGAACAGATACGCAGTATTTT. The chain couples TRBV7-2 to TRBJ2-3; maybe TRBD2 (6 bases). CDR3 length: 17 residues. The germline V and J ends were trimmed by 5 bases and 3 bases, with 21 bases remaining between them. The germline V gene has CDR1 SGHTA and CDR2 FQGNSA.

On this clonotype itself: At one end the junction does not follow the germline gene, possibly because of a read error. As DNA, the CDR3 is TGTGCTAGCAGCGCGTCATTTTACAATGAGCAGTTCTTC. This encodes CASSASFYNEQFF. V and J are TRBV7-6 and TRBJ2-1; D is ambiguous. This CDR3 contains 13 residues. Germline V lookup: CDR1 SGHVS, CDR2 FNYEAQ. The full variable domain, in which reference TRBV7-6 and TRBJ2-1 provide the parts outside the CDR3, is GAGVSQSPRYKVTKRGQDVALRCDPISGHVSLYWYRQALGQGPEFLTYFNYEAQQDKSGLPNDRFSAERPEGSISTLTIQRTEQRDSAMYRCASSASFYNEQFFGPGTRLTVL.

The rearrangement uses TRBV6-1 and TRBJ2-7; 16 nucleotides align to TRBD2. This CDR3 spans 18 amino acids. Germline trimming cut 6 bases from V and 4 bases from J; bases unmatched to any gene: 12. Germline CDR1 MNHNS, CDR2 SASEGT. The CDR3 region is CASSPSGTSGRAGYEQYF. In nucleotides, the CDR3 is TGTGCCAGCAGCCCTTCCGGGACTAGCGGGAGGGCCGGATACGAGCAGTACTTC.

V and J are TRBV5-4 and TRBJ2-3; the D is unclear. The CDR3 has 16 amino acids. Between the trimmed V and J ends, which lost 4 bases and 0 bases, there was a span of 15 bases. Germline CDR1 is SGHNT and CDR2 is YYREEE (reference sequence). CDR3: CASSAKSAASTDTQYF. The CDR3 DNA is TGTGCCAGCAGCGCCAAGTCGGCGGCTAGCACAGATACGCAGTATTTT.

The chain links TRBV24-1 to TRBJ2-5, with a weak D call TRBD1 (5 bases). The CDR3 contains 15 residues. Germline values: CDR1 KGHDR, CDR2 SFDVKD. Trimming took 0 bases from V and 2 from J, leaving 9 bases between them. CDR3 residues: CATSDLIDRQETQYF. The CDR3 DNA reads TGTGCCACCAGTGATTTGATCGACAGACAAGAGACCCAGTACTTC.

The V gene is TRBV2, the J gene TRBJ2-5; D gene unclear. Germline assignment: CDR1 SNHLY and CDR2 FYNNEI. CDR3 length equals 12 residues. V dropped 6 bases and J dropped 6 bases, with 11 bases sitting between them. The CDR3 loop is CASRVVGQTQYF. CDR3 DNA sequence: TGTGCCAGCAGGGTCGTTGGTCAGACCCAGTACTTC.

This clonotype was observed a handful of times. The V call is TRBV6-5, the J call TRBJ1-2; D remains unclear. Germline CDR1 is MNHEY and CDR2 is SVGAGI. V lost 4 bases to trimming and J lost 4 bases, with 10 bases between them. CDR3 length equals 13 residues. CDR3 bases: TGTGCCAGCAGTTCGAAGGGCCGCTATGGCTACACCTTC. Protein product: CASSSKGRYGYTF.

This clonotype turned up a few times. The V and J genes are TRBV20-1 and TRBJ2-5; a possible D gene is TRBD1 (6 bases). CDR1 and CDR2 from the germline V gene are DFQATT and SNEGSKA (reference sequence). Trimming cost V 5 bases and J 0 bases, with 10 bases left between them. The CDR3 is made up of 13 amino acids. DNA for the CDR3: TGCAGTGCTGCGCAGGGGTACCAAGAGACCCAGTACTTC. It yields the protein CSAAQGYQETQYF.

J is TRBJ1-1 and V is TRBV4-2, with a weak D call TRBD1 (5 bases). Germline values: CDR1 LGHNA, CDR2 YNFKEQ. The CDR3 runs 15 residues. V was trimmed by 0 bases and J by 3 bases, leaving 11 bases between them. CDR3 amino acids: CASSQEGQGDTEAFF. The CDR3 bases are TGTGCCAGCAGCCAAGAGGGGCAGGGCGACACTGAAGCTTTCTTT.

This clonotype is large (0.1 to 1%). The chain couples TRBV24-1 to TRBJ2-1; D is undetermined. The CDR3 is 11 amino acids. V was cut by 6 bases and J by 4 bases, with 3 bases left in between. Per the germline V gene, CDR1 is KGHDR and CDR2 is SFDVKD. The CDR3 here is CATSLYNEQFF. CDR3 DNA: TGTGCCACCAGTCTGTACAATGAGCAGTTCTTC.

This clonotype was picked up a small number of times. The gene calls are TRBV7-9 and TRBJ2-1, with D possibly TRBD1 on 5 matching bases. This CDR3 region has 14 residues. Germline V gene data show CDR1 as SEHNR and CDR2 as FQNEAQ (reference sequence). The germline V and J ends were trimmed by 5 bases and 9 bases, with 17 bases remaining between them. In DNA form, the CDR3 reads TGTGCCAGCAGCGCTCGGACAATAGGTGTTGAGCAGTTCTTC. Protein sequence: CASSARTIGVEQFF.

This chain links TRBV28 with TRBJ2-3, with 9 positions matching TRBD1. Germline V gene data show CDR1 as MDHEN and CDR2 as SYDVKM. With 5 bases clipped from V and 1 base from J, the junction kept 4 bases outside the gene matches. This CDR3 comprises 15 residues. In DNA, the CDR3 is TGTGCCAGCAGTCCTTGGACAGGGGGCACAGATACGCAGTATTTT. Encoded protein: CASSPWTGGTDTQYF.

This clonotype was found a few times. V gene TRBV20-1 combines with J gene TRBJ2-7; D is unresolved. CDR3 length: 14 residues. V was shortened by 5 bases and J by 0 bases, with 14 bases between the two germline ends. CDR1 and CDR2 from the germline V gene are DFQATT and SNEGSKA (reference sequence). CDR3 loop: CSAPQGPSSYEQYF. CDR3 DNA sequence: TGCAGTGCTCCCCAAGGCCCTAGCTCCTACGAGCAGTACTTC.

The chain carries TRBV27 and TRBJ1-2; tentatively, D is TRBD1 (6 bases). This CDR3 has 13 amino acids. Per the germline V gene, CDR1 is MNHEY and CDR2 is SMNVEV (reference sequence). V lost 6 bases and J 8 bases, leaving 16 bases between the germline ends. CDR3 protein: CASRDQGLGGYTF. In DNA, the CDR3 is TGTGCCAGCAGGGACCAGGGGTTGGGCGGCTACACCTTC.

This clonotype turned up a few times. The chain has TRBV7-2 and TRBJ2-7, with 9 positions matching TRBD2. Germline CDR1 and CDR2: SGHTA and FQGNSA. V trimming: 6 bases; J trimming: 2 bases; junction bases outside the gene matches: 8. The CDR3 has 15 amino acids. The CDR3 loop is CASSRRLAAPYEQYF. The CDR3 bases are TGTGCCAGCAGTCGCAGACTAGCGGCCCCCTACGAGCAGTACTTC.